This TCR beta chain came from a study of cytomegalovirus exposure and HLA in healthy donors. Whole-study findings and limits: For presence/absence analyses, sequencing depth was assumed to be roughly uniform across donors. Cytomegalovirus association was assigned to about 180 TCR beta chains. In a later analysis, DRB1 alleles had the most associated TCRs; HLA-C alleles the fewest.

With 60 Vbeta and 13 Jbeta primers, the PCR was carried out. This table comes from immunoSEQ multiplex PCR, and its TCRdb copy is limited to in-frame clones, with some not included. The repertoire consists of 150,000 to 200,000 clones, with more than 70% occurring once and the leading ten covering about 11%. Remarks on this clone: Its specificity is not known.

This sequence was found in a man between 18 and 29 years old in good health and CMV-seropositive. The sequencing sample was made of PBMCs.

The CDR3 bases are TGTGCCAGCAGCCTAGGAAGGAGTGAGCAGTTCTTC. This encodes CASSLGRSEQFF. This sequence joins TRBV27 and TRBJ2-1; D uncertain. The germline V and J ends were trimmed by 6 bases and 9 bases, with 12 bases remaining between them. The CDR3 runs to 12 residues. CDR1 is MNHEY and CDR2 is SMNVEV in the germline V gene (reference sequence).